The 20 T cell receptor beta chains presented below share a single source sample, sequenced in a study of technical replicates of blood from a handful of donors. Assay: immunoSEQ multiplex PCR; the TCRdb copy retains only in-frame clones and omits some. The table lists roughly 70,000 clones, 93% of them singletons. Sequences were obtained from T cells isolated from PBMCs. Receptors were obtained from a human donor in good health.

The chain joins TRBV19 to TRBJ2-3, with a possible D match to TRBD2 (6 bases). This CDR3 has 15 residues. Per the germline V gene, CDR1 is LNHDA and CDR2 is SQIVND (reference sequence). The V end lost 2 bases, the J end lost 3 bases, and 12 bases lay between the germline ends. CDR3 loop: CASSIRGGLTDTQYF. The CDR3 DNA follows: TGTGCCAGTAGTATAAGGGGAGGTTTGACAGATACGCAGTATTTT.

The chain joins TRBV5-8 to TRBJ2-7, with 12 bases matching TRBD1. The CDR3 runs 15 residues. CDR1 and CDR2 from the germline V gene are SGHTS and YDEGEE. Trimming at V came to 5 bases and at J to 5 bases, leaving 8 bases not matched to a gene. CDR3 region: CASRKTGTGGNEQYF. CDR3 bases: TGTGCCAGCAGAAAAACCGGGACAGGGGGCAACGAGCAGTACTTC.

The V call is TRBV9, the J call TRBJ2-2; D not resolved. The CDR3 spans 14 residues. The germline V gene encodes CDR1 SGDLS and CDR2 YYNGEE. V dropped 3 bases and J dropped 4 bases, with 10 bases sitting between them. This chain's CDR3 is CASSDRVSTGELFF. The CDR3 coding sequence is TGTGCCAGCAGCGACCGGGTCAGCACCGGGGAGCTGTTTTTT.

Here the CDR3 reads CASSPRLEVGQETQYF. The DNA for the CDR3 is TGTGCCAGCAGTCCGCGACTAGAAGTGGGCCAAGAGACCCAGTACTTC. The chain employs TRBV27 and TRBJ2-5; D possibly corresponds to TRBD2 (6 bases). The CDR3 runs to 16 residues. V was cut by 5 bases and J by 1 base, with 17 bases left in between. CDR1 and CDR2 from the germline V gene are MNHEY and SMNVEV (reference sequence).

The CDR3 here is CASSVEGADPYEQYF. The CDR3 DNA reads TGTGCCAGCAGCGTTGAGGGGGCGGATCCCTACGAGCAGTACTTC. The chain has TRBV9 and TRBJ2-7; 7 bases fit TRBD1. The CDR3 length is 15 residues. The ends lost 2 bases at V and 2 bases at J; junction bases unmatched: 7. The germline CDR1 and CDR2 sequences are SGDLS and YYNGEE.

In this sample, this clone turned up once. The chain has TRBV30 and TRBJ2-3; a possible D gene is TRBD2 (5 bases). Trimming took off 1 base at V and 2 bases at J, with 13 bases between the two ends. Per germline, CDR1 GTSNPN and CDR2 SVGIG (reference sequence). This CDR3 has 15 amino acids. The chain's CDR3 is CAWSGTGSLTDTQYF. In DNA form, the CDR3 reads TGTGCCTGGAGTGGAACGGGGAGTCTCACAGATACGCAGTATTTT. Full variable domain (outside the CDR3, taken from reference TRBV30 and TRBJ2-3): SQTIHQWPATLVQPVGSPLSLECTVEGTSNPNLYWYRQAAGRGLQLLFYSVGIGQISSEVPQNLSASRPQDRQFILSSKKLLLSDSGFYLCAWSGTGSLTDTQYFGPGTRLTVL.

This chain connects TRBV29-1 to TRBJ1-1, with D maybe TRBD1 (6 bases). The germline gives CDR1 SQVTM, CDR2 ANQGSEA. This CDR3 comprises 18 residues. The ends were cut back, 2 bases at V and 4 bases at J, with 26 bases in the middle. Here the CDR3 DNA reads TGCAGCGTTGAACGCCAGGGGCAGGTCTCCCCGGGCGGCACTGAAGCTTTCTTT. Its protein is CSVERQGQVSPGGTEAFF.

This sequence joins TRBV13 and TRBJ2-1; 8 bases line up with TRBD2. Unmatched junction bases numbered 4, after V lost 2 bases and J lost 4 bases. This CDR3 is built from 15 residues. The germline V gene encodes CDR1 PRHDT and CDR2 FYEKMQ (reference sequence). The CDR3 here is CASSLTSGGYNEQFF. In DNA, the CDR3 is TGTGCCAGCAGCTTAACCAGCGGGGGTTACAATGAGCAGTTCTTC.

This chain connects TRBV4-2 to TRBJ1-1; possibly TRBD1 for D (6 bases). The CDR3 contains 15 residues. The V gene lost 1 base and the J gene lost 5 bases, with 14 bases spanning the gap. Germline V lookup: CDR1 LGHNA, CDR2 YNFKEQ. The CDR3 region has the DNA TGTGCCAGCAGCCAAGGTTACAGGGAAACGACTGAAGCTTTCTTT. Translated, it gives CASSQGYRETTEAFF.

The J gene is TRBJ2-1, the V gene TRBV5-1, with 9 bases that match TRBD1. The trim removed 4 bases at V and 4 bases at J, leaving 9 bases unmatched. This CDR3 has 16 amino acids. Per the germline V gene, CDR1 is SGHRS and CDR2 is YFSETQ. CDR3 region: CASSLRWTGEYNEQFF. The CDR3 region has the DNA TGCGCCAGCAGCCTACGTTGGACAGGGGAATACAATGAGCAGTTCTTC. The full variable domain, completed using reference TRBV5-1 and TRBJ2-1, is KAGVTQTPRYLIKTRGQQVTLSCSPISGHRSVSWYQQTPGQGLQFLFEYFSETQRNKGNFPGRFSGRQFSNSRSEMNVSTLELGDSALYLCASSLRWTGEYNEQFFGPGTRLTVL.

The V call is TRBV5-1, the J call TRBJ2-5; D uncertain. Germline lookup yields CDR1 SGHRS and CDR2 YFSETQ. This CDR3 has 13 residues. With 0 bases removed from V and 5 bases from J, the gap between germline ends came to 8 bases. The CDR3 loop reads CASSLGSAETQYF. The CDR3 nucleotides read TGCGCCAGCAGCTTGGGGAGCGCCGAGACCCAGTACTTC. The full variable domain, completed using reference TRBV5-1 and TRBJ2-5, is KAGVTQTPRYLIKTRGQQVTLSCSPISGHRSVSWYQQTPGQGLQFLFEYFSETQRNKGNFPGRFSGRQFSNSRSEMNVSTLELGDSALYLCASSLGSAETQYFGPGTRLLVL.

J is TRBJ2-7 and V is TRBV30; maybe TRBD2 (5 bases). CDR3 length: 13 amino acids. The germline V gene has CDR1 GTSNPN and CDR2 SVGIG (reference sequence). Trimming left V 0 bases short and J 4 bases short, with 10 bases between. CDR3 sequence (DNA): TGTGCCTGGAGTGTGAATGAGGGTTACGAGCAGTACTTC. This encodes CAWSVNEGYEQYF. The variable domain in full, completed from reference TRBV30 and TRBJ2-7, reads SQTIHQWPATLVQPVGSPLSLECTVEGTSNPNLYWYRQAAGRGLQLLFYSVGIGQISSEVPQNLSASRPQDRQFILSSKKLLLSDSGFYLCAWSVNEGYEQYFGPGTRLTVT.

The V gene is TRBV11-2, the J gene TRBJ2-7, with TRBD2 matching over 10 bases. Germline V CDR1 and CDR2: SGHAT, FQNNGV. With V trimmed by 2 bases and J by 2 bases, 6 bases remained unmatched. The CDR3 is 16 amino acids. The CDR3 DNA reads TGTGCCAGCAGCTTAAGGACTAGCGGAATAACCTACGAGCAGTACTTC. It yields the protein CASSLRTSGITYEQYF.

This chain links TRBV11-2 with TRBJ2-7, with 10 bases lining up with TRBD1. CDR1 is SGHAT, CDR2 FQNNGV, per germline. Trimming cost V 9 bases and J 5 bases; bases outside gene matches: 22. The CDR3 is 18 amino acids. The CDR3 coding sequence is TGTGCCAGTGCTAATACTCGGACAGGGGGACCCTTAGGAGACGAGCAGTACTTC. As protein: CASANTRTGGPLGDEQYF. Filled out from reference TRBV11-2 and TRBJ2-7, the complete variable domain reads EAGVAQSPRYKIIEKRQSVAFWCNPISGHATLYWYQQILGQGPKLLIQFQNNGVVDDSQLPKDRFSAERLKGVDSTLKIQPAKLEDSAVYLCASANTRTGGPLGDEQYFGPGTRLTVT.

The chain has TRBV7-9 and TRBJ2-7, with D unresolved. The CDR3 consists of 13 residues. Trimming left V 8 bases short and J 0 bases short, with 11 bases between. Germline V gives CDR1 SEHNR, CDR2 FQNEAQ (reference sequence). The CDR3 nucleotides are TGTGCCAGCTCGCCTAAAAGCTCCTACGAGCAGTACTTC. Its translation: CASSPKSSYEQYF.

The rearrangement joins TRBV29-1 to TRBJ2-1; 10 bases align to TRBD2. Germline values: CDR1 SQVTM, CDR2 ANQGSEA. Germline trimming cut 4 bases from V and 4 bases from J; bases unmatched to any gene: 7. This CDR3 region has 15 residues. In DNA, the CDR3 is TGCAGCGTTGGGTTCAGACTAGCGGGTTACAATGAGCAGTTCTTC. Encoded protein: CSVGFRLAGYNEQFF.

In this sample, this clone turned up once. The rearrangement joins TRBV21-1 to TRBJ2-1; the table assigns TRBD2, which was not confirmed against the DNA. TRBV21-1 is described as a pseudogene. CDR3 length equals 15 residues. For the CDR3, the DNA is TGTGCCAGCAGCAAAAGGACTAGGGTCTTCGATGAGCAGTTCTTC. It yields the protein CASSKRTRVFDEQFF.

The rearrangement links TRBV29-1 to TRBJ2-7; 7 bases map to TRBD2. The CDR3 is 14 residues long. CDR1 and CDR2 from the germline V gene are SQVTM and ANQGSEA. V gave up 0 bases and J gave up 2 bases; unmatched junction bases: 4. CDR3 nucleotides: TGCAGCGTTGAAGAGGGGGGGTACCCCTACGAGCAGTACTTC. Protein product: CSVEEGGYPYEQYF.

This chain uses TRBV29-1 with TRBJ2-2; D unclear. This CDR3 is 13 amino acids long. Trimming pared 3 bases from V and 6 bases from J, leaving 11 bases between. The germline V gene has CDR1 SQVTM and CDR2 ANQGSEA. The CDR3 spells CSVEIKKPGELFF. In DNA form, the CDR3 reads TGCAGCGTTGAGATTAAAAAGCCCGGGGAGCTGTTTTTT.

The CDR3 loop reads CASSPSPRAYATNEKLFF. The CDR3 DNA sequence: TGTGCCAGCAGCCCTTCACCGAGGGCCTATGCAACTAATGAAAAACTGTTTTTT. The chain is built from TRBV27 and TRBJ1-4; D not resolved. The germline V gene encodes CDR1 MNHEY and CDR2 SMNVEV (reference sequence). Trimming removed 6 bases at V and 0 bases at J, with 20 bases between. This CDR3 is 18 amino acids long. Variable domain in full (rest from reference TRBV27 and TRBJ1-4): EAQVTQNPRYLITVTGKKLTVTCSQNMNHEYMSWYRQDPGLGLRQIYYSMNVEVTDKGDVPEGYKVSRKEKRNFPLILESPSPNQTSLYFCASSPSPRAYATNEKLFFGSGTQLSVL.